These 16 T cell receptor beta chains came from one sample sequenced in a study of regulatory T cells in long-lasting Graves disease. In building TCR beta libraries, iRepertoire HTBI primers were used together with Arm-PCR of CDR3 regions. Each CDR3 protein is one row after TCRdb ran MiXCR on the multiplex PCR reads. The sample holds approximately 400,000 distinct CDR3 sequences, 15% seen once. The sample's time point: newly diagnosed GD, antithyroid drugs for less than 3 months. PBMC RNA served as the TCR library source. These data were likewise used in another study, on T cells in Graves' hyperthyroidism and ophthalmopathy.

The sequencing used peripheral blood mononuclear cells (PBMCs), collected at new diagnosis, from a patient treated with antithyroid drugs. These receptors came from a woman younger than 45 with Graves disease.

The CDR3 nucleotides read TGTGCCAGCACCCCAGGCTATGGCTACACCTTC. It is translated as CASTPGYGYTF. V is TRBV12-3 or TRBV12-4 and J is TRBJ1-2, with D uncertain. Trimming removed 7 bases at V and 4 bases at J, with 7 bases between. The CDR3 runs to 11 residues.

This clonotype was counted many times. Relative to the germline gene, one junction end is altered; a read error may explain this. The chain has TRBV2 and TRBJ2-7; TRBD2 matches at 8 bases. Germline CDR1 SNHLY, CDR2 FYNNEI. This CDR3 region has 16 residues. The CDR3 spells CASREGAGGIFYEQYF. The CDR3 nucleotides are TGTGCCAGCAGGGAAGGGGCGGGAGGAATCTTCTACGAGCAGTACTTC.

The chain employs TRBV10-3 and TRBJ2-3; 7 nucleotides match TRBD2. CDR1 and CDR2 (germline): ENHRY, SYGVKD. This CDR3 is 17 amino acids long. With V trimmed by 7 bases and J by 6 bases, 19 bases remained unmatched. The CDR3 DNA is TGTGCCATCACTGAACGACGAGCGGGAAAGGAGTCGGATACGCAGTATTTT. It is translated as CAITERRAGKESDTQYF.

This clonotype was seen a few times. The V and J genes are TRBV24-1 and TRBJ2-1; the D is unclear. The germline CDR1 and CDR2 sequences are KGHDR and SFDVKD. The germline V and J ends were trimmed by 0 bases and 8 bases, with 10 bases remaining between them. The CDR3 runs 14 residues. CDR3 sequence (DNA): TGTGCCACCAGTGATTTGAGGCCCCGGTATGAGCAGTTCTTC. It codes for CATSDLRPRYEQFF.

This clonotype occurred a few times. A much more abundant neighbour one base away suggests this may be a read error. The chain links TRBV10-3 to TRBJ1-5; no firm D call. This CDR3 has 15 amino acids. Germline V gene data show CDR1 as ENHRY and CDR2 as SYGVKD. CDR3 region: CAISEGRNSNRPQHF. The CDR3 DNA reads TGTGCCATCAGTGAGGGAAGAAATAGCAATCGGCCCCAGCATTTT.

This clonotype was seen at least ten times. The chain employs TRBV2 and TRBJ2-1; the match to TRBD2 covers 12 bases. The CDR3 is made up of 15 amino acids. After removal of 7 bases from V and 8 bases from J, the junction contained 9 bases not matched to a gene. Germline assignment: CDR1 SNHLY and CDR2 FYNNEI. The CDR3 sequence: CASTPTSGRSHEQFF. CDR3 DNA sequence: TGTGCCAGCACCCCGACTAGCGGGAGATCTCATGAGCAGTTCTTC.

The chain carries TRBV19 and TRBJ2-5, with D unclear. Germline lookup yields CDR1 LNHDA and CDR2 SQIVND (reference sequence). Between the trimmed V and J ends, which lost 3 bases and 2 bases, there was a span of 7 bases. This CDR3 is built from 13 residues. The chain's CDR3 is CASSISSQETQYF. CDR3 bases: TGTGCCAGTAGTATTTCGTCTCAAGAGACCCAGTACTTC. Using reference TRBV19 and TRBJ2-5 for the parts outside the CDR3, the full variable domain is DGGITQSPKYLFRKEGQNVTLSCEQNLNHDAMYWYRQDPGQGLRLIYYSQIVNDFQKGDIAEGYSVSREKKESFPLTVTSAQKNPTAFYLCASSISSQETQYFGPGTRLLVL.

This clonotype was counted only a few times. The chain combines TRBV28 with TRBJ2-1; 7 positions agree with TRBD1. Germline V gene sequence: CDR1 MDHEN, CDR2 SYDVKM. V shed 5 bases and J 4 bases; nucleotides not matched to a gene: 14. CDR3 length: 17 residues. CDR3 protein: CASSHRTGLGLYNEQFF. DNA of the CDR3: TGTGCCAGCAGTCACCGGACAGGCCTGGGCCTATACAATGAGCAGTTCTTC.

The chain carries TRBV28 and TRBJ2-4; D call uncertain. Germline CDR1 and CDR2: MDHEN and SYDVKM. This CDR3 is built from 14 residues. V gave up 2 bases and J gave up 5 bases, with 10 bases separating them. The CDR3 sequence is CASSLGLGQNIQYF. DNA of the CDR3: TGTGCCAGCAGTTTAGGGTTAGGACAAAACATTCAGTACTTC. Combining the CDR3 with reference TRBV28 and TRBJ2-4 gives the whole variable domain DVKVTQSSRYLVKRTGEKVFLECVQDMDHENMFWYRQDPGLGLRLIYFSYDVKMKEKGDIPEGYSVSREKKERFSLILESASTNQTSMYLCASSLGLGQNIQYFGAGTRLSVL.

This clonotype was observed many times. The chain couples TRBV2 to TRBJ2-3, with D perhaps matching TRBD1 (6 bases). V lost 6 bases to trimming and J lost 3 bases, with 10 bases between them. Germline CDR1 and CDR2: SNHLY and FYNNEI. The CDR3 has 13 residues. CDR3 sequence reads: CASRQDSTDTQYF. CDR3 DNA: TGTGCCAGCAGACAGGACAGTACAGATACGCAGTATTTT.

Points on this clonotype: This sequence may be a read error, since a much larger clone differs from it by one base. This chain connects TRBV30 to TRBJ1-2, with TRBD1 matching over 9 bases. Germline loops: CDR1 GTSNPN, CDR2 SVGIG (reference sequence). CDR3 length: 14 amino acids. The V and J ends lost 2 bases and 8 bases, in that order; junction bases with no gene match: 9. The CDR3 sequence: CAWSLGGTGRGYTF. The CDR3 DNA reads as TGTGCCTGGAGTCTAGGAGGGACAGGGAGAGGCTACACCTTC.

This clonotype was picked up a small number of times. One junction end does not reproduce the germline sequence, and a read error may be involved. The rearrangement joins TRBV5-8 to TRBJ2-3, with D maybe TRBD2 (5 bases). In germline, CDR1 is SGHTS, CDR2 YDEGEE. There are 14 residues in the CDR3. The CDR3 DNA reads TGTGCCAGCACTTTAGGACCGCCTGGAGGCCATCGCCCCTTC. Its translation is CASTLGPPGGHRPF.

In its sample, this clonotype was seen a few times. The genes are TRBV5-8 and TRBJ1-5; D uncertain. The CDR3 is 17 residues long. The germline CDR1 and CDR2 sequences are SGHTS and YDEGEE. The germline V and J ends were trimmed by 1 base and 0 bases, with 14 bases remaining between them. The CDR3 nucleotides are TGTGCCAGCAGCTTGAGGTCCGGCGCATATAGCAATCAGCCCCAGCATTTT. Translated: CASSLRSGAYSNQPQHF. Full variable domain (rest looked up from reference TRBV5-8 and TRBJ1-5): EAGVTQSPTHLIKTRGQQATLRCSPISGHTSVYWYQQALGLGLQFLLWYDEGEERNRGNFPPRFSGRQFPNYSSELNVNALELEDSALYLCASSLRSGAYSNQPQHFGDGTRLSIL.

This clonotype was detected only a few times. This sequence joins TRBV9 and TRBJ2-7; D is perhaps TRBD2 (5 bases). The germline CDR1 and CDR2 sequences are SGDLS and YYNGEE. V was trimmed by 4 bases and J by 4 bases, leaving 12 bases between them. This CDR3 has 13 amino acids. The CDR3 loop is CASSPVPGYEQYF. The DNA of the CDR3 is TGTGCCAGCAGCCCTGTCCCGGGATACGAGCAGTACTTC.

V is TRBV7-3 and J is TRBJ2-1, with 7 bases identical to TRBD2. The V gene's germline CDR1 is SGHTA and CDR2 FQGTGA. V gave up 2 bases and J gave up 7 bases; unmatched junction bases: 14. This CDR3 region has 17 residues. CDR3 residues: CASSLSSGRGGLNEQFF. The CDR3 DNA reads TGTGCCAGCAGCTTATCGTCCGGACGGGGAGGGCTTAATGAGCAGTTCTTC.

At least ten counts were recorded for this clonotype. The rearrangement joins TRBV6-1 to TRBJ2-6, with a weak D call TRBD2 (5 bases). Germline CDR1 and CDR2: MNHNS and SASEGT. V dropped 9 bases and J dropped 1 base, with 16 bases sitting between them. This CDR3 is built from 16 residues. In nucleotides, the CDR3 is TGTGCCAGTCCCGGGAAAGGGCTATCTGGGGCCAACGTCCTGACTTTC. Translating it yields CASPGKGLSGANVLTF.